This T cell receptor (beta chain) was captured by sequencing in a study of technical replicates of blood from a handful of donors. This CDR3 is 17 amino acids long. The germline V gene encodes CDR1 SEHNR and CDR2 FQNEAQ (reference sequence). V gave up 5 bases and J gave up 7 bases, with 26 bases separating them. The method was immunoSEQ multiplex PCR; TCRdb's version includes in-frame clones alone and lacks a portion of them. The data contain about 14,000 clones, approximately 95% of them seen just once; the ten biggest clones take up 7.4%. Material: PBMCs. The source is a human donor in good health. The chain couples TRBV7-9 to TRBJ1-2; TRBD1 is a possible D gene (6 bases). In nucleotides, the CDR3 is TGTGCCAGCAGCCTCAAGCTTAACCTCACAGGGCCGGGTGGCTACACCTTC. This sequence encodes CASSLKLNLTGPGGYTF.